This T cell receptor (beta chain) came from a study of blood T cell repertoires in COVID-19. V lost 2 bases, J lost 7 bases, and 2 bases stayed unmatched. The CDR3 runs 15 residues. CDR1 is KGHDR, CDR2 SFDVKD, per germline. Measured with immunoSEQ multiplex PCR; TCRdb has only the in-frame clones, and not every one. The repertoire includes hundreds of thousands of clones, about 88% of them detected once, and about 3% sits in the top ten. V gene TRBV24-1 combines with J gene TRBJ2-1; 12 bases map to TRBD2. Sequencing was carried out using PBMCs or T cells enriched from blood (not recorded which). The TCR sequence derives from a woman between 50 and 59 years old who had recovered from COVID-19. The CDR3 DNA follows: TGTGCCACCAGTGATTCACTAGCGGGAGGAAATGAGCAGTTCTTC. Translating gives CATSDSLAGGNEQFF.